The rows below give T cell receptor beta chains drawn from one sample of a study of T cells in Graves' hyperthyroidism and ophthalmopathy. TCRdb independently ran MiXCR on the multiplex PCR reads; one entry per CDR3 protein. The data contain 250,000 to 350,000 distinct CDR3 sequences, roughly 17% of them singletons. Material for sequencing was blood. The receptor set was obtained from a man younger than 45 with Graves' hyperthyroidism. Each CDR3 is given with its conserved first and last residue. A D gene is named only where the DNA matches it firmly. Clone sizes are given selectively: once, few, many, or a class where the clone is expanded.

TRBV20-1	TRBJ2-2	TRBD1	many	CSAQTGGEGGELFF	TGCAGTGCCCAAACAGGGGGAGAGGGCGGGGAGCTGTTTTTT
TRBV27	TRBJ1-6	-	few	CASSVVGGSYNSPLHF	TGTGCCAGCAGTGTAGTCGGGGGTTCCTATAATTCACCCCTCCACTTT
TRBV25-1	TRBJ1-5	-	many	CASSEYDIGGVGQPQHF	TGTGCCAGCAGTGAATATGACATCGGGGGCGTCGGACAGCCCCAGCATTTT
TRBV10-3	TRBJ2-7	TRBD2	few	CAISAIERETSYEQYF	TGTGCCATCAGTGCCATCGAGCGGGAGACCTCCTACGAGCAGTACTTC
TRBV6-1	TRBJ2-7	-	many	CASSRDLSYEQYF	TGTGCCAGCAGTAGGGACCTCTCCTACGAGCAGTACTTC
TRBV4-1	TRBJ2-5	TRBD2	-	CASSPGEDGRESQYF	TGCGCCAGCAGCCCGGGGGAGGACGGGAGGGAAAGCCAGTACTTC
TRBV5-1	TRBJ1-5	TRBD1	many	CASSLGQGGQPQHF	TGTGCCAGCAGCTTAGGACAGGGAGGGCAGCCCCAGCATTTT
TRBV7-9	TRBJ2-7	-	many	CASSLLGEGPYEQYF	TGTGCCAGCAGCTTACTAGGAGAAGGCCCCTACGAGCAGTACTTC
TRBV5-1	TRBJ2-1	TRBD1	-	CASSKGTANNEQFF	TGCGCCAGCAGCAAAGGGACAGCTAACAATGAGCAGTTCTTC
TRBV5-1	TRBJ2-2	-	many	CASSGALTGANTGELFF	TGCGCCAGCAGCGGCGCCTTGACGGGAGCGAACACCGGGGAGCTGTTTTTT
TRBV7-8	TRBJ2-3	-	many	CASSLAFGIKDTDTQYF	TGTGCCAGCAGCTTAGCGTTTGGGATTAAGGACACAGATACGCAGTATTTT
TRBV28	TRBJ1-1	-	many	CASSLHGGNTEAFF	TGTGCCAGCAGTCTTCATGGGGGGAACACTGAAGCTTTCTTT
TRBV20-1	TRBJ1-1	-	-	CGFLTRGNTEAFF	TGCGGGTTTCTGACACGGGGGAACACTGAAGCTTTCTTT
TRBV5-1	TRBJ1-1	TRBD1	many	CASSSTRGMTNTEAFF	TGCGCCAGCAGCTCGACCAGGGGGATGACGAACACTGAAGCTTTCTTT
TRBV6-1	TRBJ2-3	TRBD2	many	CASTPSRGLAGDTQYF	TGTGCCAGCACTCCTTCGAGGGGACTAGCCGGAGATACGCAGTATTTT
TRBV10-3	TRBJ1-3	-	few	CAIRRESSGNTIYF	TGTGCCATCAGGCGGGAGAGCTCTGGAAACACCATATATTTT
TRBV5-1	TRBJ1-1	TRBD1	many	CASSGDSEAFF	TGCGCCAGCAGCGGGGACAGTGAAGCTTTCTTT
TRBV2	TRBJ2-7	-	many	CASSEGGGGNEQYF	TGTGCCAGCAGTGAAGGTGGAGGGGGCAACGAGCAGTACTTC
TRBV5-1	TRBJ2-1	TRBD1	-	CASSLRTGVYNEQFF	TGCGCCAGCAGCTTGCGGACAGGGGTCTACAATGAGCAGTTCTTC
TRBV3-1	TRBJ1-1	TRBD1	many	CASSQGQGFDAFF	TGTGCCAGCAGCCAGGGACAGGGGTTCGACGCTTTCTTT
TRBV12-3/TRBV12-4	TRBJ2-5	-	many	CASRKQTWRGETQYF	TGTGCCAGCAGAAAACAGACCTGGCGAGGAGAGACCCAGTACTTC
TRBV5-4	TRBJ2-7	-	-	CASTVSGSYEQYF	TGTGCCAGCACCGTCAGCGGCTCCTACGAGCAGTACTTC
TRBV27	TRBJ2-7	-	-	CASSFEGSSYEQYF	TGTGCCAGCAGTTTTGAGGGGAGCTCCTACGAGCAGTACTTC
TRBV20-1	TRBJ2-5	-	-	CSADIWQVETQYF	TGCAGTGCTGACATATGGCAGGTCGAGACCCAGTACTTC
TRBV30	TRBJ2-3	TRBD1	-	CAWSVRQGAAPDTQYF	TGTGCCTGGAGTGTCAGACAGGGGGCCGCACCCGATACGCAGTATTTT
TRBV6-7	TRBJ2-7	TRBD2	many	CASSACTSGGYEQYF	TGTGCCAGCAGCGCCTGTACTAGCGGCGGGTACGAGCAGTACTTC
TRBV5-1	TRBJ1-3	TRBD1	few	CASSTQGAGNTIYF	TGCGCCAGCAGCACACAGGGGGCCGGAAACACCATATATTTT
TRBV7-2	TRBJ1-5	-	many	CASSLVDQPQHF	TGTGCCAGCAGCTTAGTGGATCAGCCCCAGCATTTT
TRBV28	TRBJ2-1	-	few	CASSKEFSYNEQFF	TGTGCCAGCAGCAAAGAATTTTCCTACAATGAGCAGTTCTTC
TRBV5-1	TRBJ2-7	-	-	CASSWGDYEQYF	TGCGCCAGCAGCTGGGGGGACTACGAGCAGTACTTC
TRBV11-1	TRBJ2-1	TRBD1	many	CASSWTGTSYNEQFF	TGTGCCAGCAGCTGGACAGGAACCTCCTACAATGAGCAGTTCTTC
TRBV20-1	TRBJ2-3	-	-	CSARGRGALTDTQYF	TGCAGTGCCAGGGGGCGGGGGGCCCTCACAGATACGCAGTATTTT
TRBV11-3	TRBJ2-2	-	many	CASSPRVAGELFF	TGTGCCAGCAGCCCGAGGGTGGCCGGGGAGCTGTTTTTT
TRBV20-1	TRBJ1-1	TRBD1	few	CSARGARTGGGVSTEAFF	TGCAGTGCTAGAGGAGCCCGGACAGGGGGCGGTGTGTCAACTGAAGCTTTCTTT
TRBV12-3/TRBV12-4	TRBJ1-2	TRBD1	few	CASTKGQQGYTF	TGTGCCAGCACCAAGGGACAGCAGGGCTACACCTTC
TRBV10-3	TRBJ2-7	-	many	CAISELERVAENEQYF	TGTGCCATCAGTGAGTTGGAGCGGGTCGCGGAAAACGAGCAGTACTTC
TRBV20-1	TRBJ2-3	-	few	CSASGALADYTDTQYF	TGCAGTGCTAGTGGTGCGCTAGCAGACTACACAGATACGCAGTATTTT
TRBV19	TRBJ2-1	TRBD2	few	CASSMLGRAGFDEQFF	TGTGCCAGTAGTATGCTCGGGAGGGCCGGTTTCGATGAGCAGTTCTTC
TRBV18	TRBJ2-7	TRBD1	many	CASSQGQNYEQYF	TGTGCCAGCTCACAGGGACAGAACTACGAGCAGTACTTC
TRBV12-3/TRBV12-4	TRBJ1-1	-	many	CASSIRGNGDTEAFF	TGTGCCAGCAGCATCCGGGGGAATGGGGACACTGAAGCTTTCTTT
TRBV5-1	TRBJ2-3	-	many	CASSLEVSADTQYF	TGCGCCAGCAGCCTAGAGGTTTCGGCAGATACGCAGTATTTT
TRBV3-1	TRBJ1-4	-	many	CASSQSGGGEKLFF	TGTGCCAGCAGCCAATCAGGTGGGGGAGAAAAACTGTTTTTT
TRBV6-1	TRBJ2-3	TRBD2	many	CASRTGLAADTQYF	TGTGCCAGCAGGACAGGACTAGCGGCAGATACGCAGTATTTT
TRBV6-1	TRBJ1-1	-	-	CASGPNLAREAFF	TGTGCCAGCGGGCCGAATTTGGCTCGGGAAGCTTTCTTT
TRBV18	TRBJ1-1	-	many	CASSPTESTEAFF	TGTGCCAGCTCACCGACGGAGAGCACTGAAGCTTTCTTT
TRBV12-3/TRBV12-4	TRBJ1-1	-	many	CASRDIGGTEAFF	TGTGCCAGCAGGGATATAGGGGGAACTGAAGCTTTCTTT
TRBV28	TRBJ2-5	-	many	CASSTLEETQYF	TGTGCCAGCAGTACCCTTGAAGAGACCCAGTACTTC
TRBV2	TRBJ1-5	-	many	CASSVNRGSNQPQHF	TGTGCCAGCAGCGTAAACCGAGGATCCAATCAGCCCCAGCATTTT
TRBV5-1	TRBJ1-1	TRBD1	-	CASSAEGAYTEAFF	TGCGCCAGCAGCGCCGAGGGGGCGTACACTGAAGCTTTCTTT
TRBV2	TRBJ1-1	-	many	CASSETPRVWAFF	TGTGCCAGCAGTGAAACCCCCAGGGTGTGGGCTTTCTTT
TRBV5-1	TRBJ2-1	TRBD2	many	CASSFSTFPGLAYEQFF	TGCGCCAGCAGCTTTTCGACCTTTCCGGGACTAGCGTATGAGCAGTTCTTC
TRBV28	TRBJ2-3	-	many	CASRENWGDTQYF	TGTGCCAGCAGGGAGAATTGGGGAGATACGCAGTATTTT
TRBV5-6	TRBJ2-1	-	few	CASSLSGGAYNEQFF	TGTGCCAGCAGCTTGTCTGGCGGGGCCTACAATGAGCAGTTCTTC
TRBV6-1	TRBJ1-5	-	many	CASSGSYHQPQHF	TGTGCCAGTTCAGGTTCCTATCATCAGCCCCAGCATTTT
TRBV12-3/TRBV12-4	TRBJ1-2	TRBD1	many	CASSLSWTGDGYTF	TGTGCCAGCAGTTTATCCTGGACAGGGGATGGCTACACCTTC
TRBV10-2	TRBJ2-7	-	-	CAGGGAYEQYF	TGCGCCGGGGGCGGAGCCTACGAGCAGTACTTC
TRBV19	TRBJ2-2	-	-	CASSRDRLNTGELFF	TGTGCCAGTAGCCGGGACCGTCTGAACACCGGGGAGCTGTTTTTT
TRBV20-1	TRBJ2-7	-	many	CSASNAETGPFPYEQYF	TGCAGTGCTAGCAACGCTGAAACCGGGCCCTTCCCATACGAGCAGTACTTC
TRBV2	TRBJ1-2	TRBD1	-	CASTRQGTENGYTF	TGTGCCAGCACGAGACAGGGGACGGAGAATGGCTACACCTTC
TRBV6-5	TRBJ2-5	TRBD2	-	CASSSLAGVSKTQYF	TGTGCCAGCAGTTCCCTAGCGGGAGTTAGTAAGACCCAGTACTTC